The 20 T cell receptor beta chains below all came from one sample that was sequenced in a study of human T cells and chemical hapten exposure (dated by TCRdb to the early 2020s). The sample's time point label is to be understood as: patch test 1, 2 weeks after DPC sensitization. Read against the paper, the sample's treatment or condition label means: therapeutic diphenylcyclopropenone sensitization with weekly scalp DPC. Libraries were prepared through RACE. Sequencing was performed on a NextSeq 500. TCRdb applied fastp at Q25 and MiXCR to the public reads, then kept only in-frame beta chains. Entries that share a CDR3 protein sequence are merged under the most common genes and DNA. The sample table records about 120,000 distinct CDR3 sequences; 9.5% to 13% of these occur just once. 1.3% to 1.5% of the sample belongs to the ten largest clones. Source: whole blood, taken in connection with sensitization to the hapten diphenylcyclopropenone (DPC). These receptors originate from a woman between 45 and 65 years old with alopecia areata. Some clones in this sample may be carry-over from other donors' samples.

V and J are TRBV29-1 and TRBJ1-2; tentatively, D is TRBD1 (5 bases). Germline V gene sequence: CDR1 SQVTM, CDR2 ANQGSEA. The V end lost 1 base, the J end lost 1 base, and 7 bases lay between the germline ends. This CDR3 region has 13 residues. DNA of the CDR3: TGCAGCGTTGAAGGACAGATTAACTATGGCTACACCTTC. It specifies CSVEGQINYGYTF.

This clonotype has at least ten counts. V usage is TRBV7-9 and J usage is TRBJ2-7, with D perhaps being TRBD1 or TRBD2 (5 bases each). This CDR3 has 13 amino acids. V lost 7 bases and J lost 6, with 16 bases in between. Germline lookup yields CDR1 SEHNR and CDR2 FQNEAQ (reference sequence). The CDR3 bases are TGTGCCAGCAACGAGGGGATCCAGGGCGAGCAGTACTTC. Translation gives CASNEGIQGEQYF.

This rearrangement joins TRBV20-1 to TRBJ1-2; D possibly corresponds to TRBD1 (5 bases). Germline CDR1 DFQATT, CDR2 SNEGSKA (reference sequence). This CDR3 comprises 13 residues. This chain's CDR3 is CSVGRGIPYGYTF. The CDR3 nucleotides read TGCAGCGTTGGACGGGGGATCCCGTATGGCTACACCTTC.

This chain connects TRBV2 to TRBJ1-1; D is ambiguous. Trimming shortened V by 4 bases and J by 4 bases, and 7 bases separated the two germline ends. CDR1 SNHLY and CDR2 FYNNEI come from the germline V gene. This CDR3 is 12 amino acids long. This chain's CDR3 is CASSVLATEAFF. Here the CDR3 DNA reads TGTGCCAGCAGTGTGCTGGCCACTGAAGCTTTCTTT. Full variable domain (outside the CDR3, taken from reference TRBV2 and TRBJ1-1): EPEVTQTPSHQVTQMGQEVILRCVPISNHLYFYWYRQILGQKVEFLVSFYNNEISEKSEIFDDQFSVERPDGSNFTLKIRSTKLEDSAMYFCASSVLATEAFFGQGTRLTVV.

This clonotype came up many times. The rearrangement uses TRBV6-5 and TRBJ2-2; TRBD2 agrees at 10 bases. This CDR3 spans 13 amino acids. Germline V gene sequence: CDR1 MNHEY, CDR2 SVGAGI. V lost 6 bases to trimming and J lost 8 bases; unmatched junction nucleotides: 3. The CDR3 region has the DNA TGTGCCAGCAGAGAGCGGGAGGGGGGGGAGCTGTTTTTT. Translated: CASREREGGELFF.

This clonotype was found once. The chain is built from TRBV28 and TRBJ2-7, with D perhaps matching TRBD1 (6 bases). Per the germline V gene, CDR1 is MDHEN and CDR2 is SYDVKM. V lost 8 bases to trimming and J lost 3 bases, with 17 bases between them. The CDR3 has 14 residues. CDR3 loop: CASCRGSPYYEQYF. CDR3 nucleotide sequence: TGTGCCAGCTGCAGGGGATCCCCTTACTACGAGCAGTACTTC.

This clonotype has just a few counts. The chain joins TRBV11-2 to TRBJ2-7; unclear D gene. V was trimmed by 3 bases and J by 3 bases, leaving 6 bases between them. The germline V gene has CDR1 SGHAT and CDR2 FQNNGV. This CDR3 contains 12 residues. The CDR3 reads CASSFQVYEQYF. CDR3 sequence (DNA): TGTGCCAGCAGCTTTCAGGTCTACGAGCAGTACTTC.

The chain joins TRBV6-2 or TRBV6-3 to TRBJ2-7; D is unclear. Trimming stripped 2 bases from V and 3 bases from J, with 17 bases between. This CDR3 comprises 16 residues. Germline V lookup: CDR1 MNHEY, CDR2 SVGEGT. The CDR3 coding sequence is TGTGCCAGCAGTTACAGTACGGGCGTACCTAACTACGAGCAGTACTTC. This encodes CASSYSTGVPNYEQYF.

Only a few counts were recorded for this clonotype. The CDR3 nucleotides read TGCGCCAGCAGCTCAGGCGAAATACTGTACGAGCAGTACTTC. It translates to CASSSGEILYEQYF. The chain links TRBV5-1 to TRBJ2-7; D unclear. Trimming took off 3 bases at V and 4 bases at J, with 14 bases between the two ends. CDR3 length: 14 amino acids. Germline-derived CDR1 and CDR2 are SGHRS and YFSETQ.

This clonotype was counted many times. V gene TRBV14 combines with J gene TRBJ2-1; D is perhaps TRBD1 or TRBD2 (5 bases each). The V end lost 0 bases, the J end lost 0 bases, and 12 bases lay between the germline ends. Germline V gene lookup returns CDR1 SGHDN and CDR2 FVKESK. This CDR3 has 17 residues. The CDR3 sequence is CASSQDLGDRSYNEQFF. CDR3 sequence (DNA): TGTGCCAGCAGCCAAGATCTAGGGGACCGCTCCTACAATGAGCAGTTCTTC.

The chain uses TRBV12-3 or TRBV12-4 and TRBJ2-7, with 7 bases identical to TRBD1. Trimming cost V 4 bases and J 6 bases; bases outside gene matches: 6. This CDR3 spans 13 amino acids. The CDR3 loop is CASSSNRGLEQYF. CDR3 sequence (DNA): TGTGCCAGCAGTTCCAACAGGGGTCTCGAGCAGTACTTC.

This clonotype was seen at least ten times. The J gene is TRBJ2-3, the V gene TRBV6-5; 12 nucleotides match TRBD1. With V trimmed by 2 bases and J by 7 bases, 7 bases remained unmatched. CDR1 MNHEY and CDR2 SVGAGI come from the germline V gene. The CDR3 sequence is 16 residues long. The CDR3 DNA reads TGTGCCAGCAGTTACCGGGGACAGGGGGCGTCTAATACGCAGTATTTT. This codes for CASSYRGQGASNTQYF.

The CDR3 DNA reads as TGTGCCAGTAGCGCGGCCGGGACAGGGCGCTCCTACGAGCAGTACTTC. Protein product: CASSAAGTGRSYEQYF. The chain employs TRBV19 and TRBJ2-7, with TRBD1 matching over 9 bases. V dropped 6 bases and J dropped 0; count of bases not matched to a gene: 9. The CDR3 length is 16 residues. CDR1 is LNHDA, CDR2 SQIVND, per germline (reference sequence).

The chain is built from TRBV28 and TRBJ2-2; D gene unclear. This CDR3 has 15 residues. Per germline, CDR1 MDHEN and CDR2 SYDVKM. V was pared by 5 bases and J by 5 bases, with 15 bases between. As DNA, the CDR3 is TGTGCCAGCAGTCCTGAACGGAGTGGGACCGGGGAGCTGTTTTTT. Its translation is CASSPERSGTGELFF.

This clonotype has just a few counts. V gene TRBV28 combines with J gene TRBJ1-1; D gene ambiguous. Germline V lookup: CDR1 MDHEN, CDR2 SYDVKM. The ends were cut back, 3 bases at V and 7 bases at J, with 9 bases in the middle. The CDR3 length is 12 residues. This CDR3 reads CASSFPSSEAFF. In DNA form, the CDR3 reads TGTGCCAGCAGTTTCCCCTCCAGTGAAGCTTTCTTT.

This clonotype was observed many times. The chain combines TRBV7-9 with TRBJ2-5, with D unclear. The CDR3 is 13 amino acids. V was clipped by 8 bases and J by 6 bases, with 16 bases between them. Germline V gene data show CDR1 as SEHNR and CDR2 as FQNEAQ (reference sequence). The DNA of the CDR3 is TGTGCCAGCGGCGATTTGGTCCCGCAGACCCAGTACTTC. Its translation: CASGDLVPQTQYF.

The chain is built from TRBV15 and TRBJ2-2; 11 bases map to TRBD2. The CDR3 is 15 residues long. The V gene's germline CDR1 is LNHNV and CDR2 YYDKDF (reference sequence). Trimming cost V 4 bases and J 6 bases; bases outside gene matches: 4. The CDR3 sequence is CATSMTSGMSGELFF. Written as DNA, the CDR3 is TGTGCCACCAGCATGACTAGCGGGATGTCCGGGGAGCTGTTTTTT.

This clonotype was seen ten or more times. This chain links TRBV29-1 with TRBJ1-4, with D unresolved. The CDR3 sequence is 10 residues long. Deletions cut 4 bases from V and 6 bases from J, with 3 bases between. CDR1 is SQVTM and CDR2 is ANQGSEA in the germline V gene. The CDR3 reads CSVADEKLFF. The CDR3 bases are TGCAGCGTTGCCGATGAAAAACTGTTTTTT. The variable domain in full, completed from reference TRBV29-1 and TRBJ1-4, reads SAVISQKPSRDICQRGTSLTIQCQVDSQVTMMFWYRQQPGQSLTLIATANQGSEATYESGFVIDKFPISRPNLTFSTLTVSNMSPEDSSIYLCSVADEKLFFGSGTQLSVL.

This clonotype was observed a handful of times. The chain carries TRBV10-3 and TRBJ2-7; 7 nucleotides match TRBD1. Germline V lookup: CDR1 ENHRY, CDR2 SYGVKD. The CDR3 sequence is 16 residues long. Trimming at V came to 3 bases and at J to 0 bases, leaving 8 bases not matched to a gene. The chain's CDR3 is CAISDTWGQISYEQYF. CDR3 in DNA: TGTGCCATCAGTGATACTTGGGGACAGATCTCCTACGAGCAGTACTTC.

V and J are TRBV5-1 and TRBJ1-1; maybe TRBD1 (5 bases). The ends were cut back, 4 bases at V and 3 bases at J, with 10 bases in the middle. Germline assignment: CDR1 SGHRS and CDR2 YFSETQ. The CDR3 loop spans 13 amino acids. For the CDR3, the DNA is TGCGCCAGCAGCGGGGACGGGTACACTGAAGCTTTCTTT. It is translated as CASSGDGYTEAFF.